This T cell receptor (beta chain) is drawn from a study of cytomegalovirus exposure and HLA in healthy donors. Remarks on this clone: What it recognizes is unknown.

The junction had 10 bases not matched to a gene; V was cut back by 7 bases and J by 4 bases. The CDR3 totals 15 residues. Germline-derived CDR1 and CDR2 are MNHNS and SASEGT. The PCR used 60 Vbeta and 13 Jbeta primers. The data were produced by immunoSEQ multiplex PCR, yet TCRdb's version contains in-frame clones alone and is incomplete. The data contain about 180,000 clones, around 77% of them singletons. Whole-study results and caveats: Later analysis showed most CMV-associated TCR beta chains appearing HLA-restricted. A highly shared variant cluster was judged a likely technical artifact. Some V segments could not be told apart, so they were left out, TRBV6-2 and TRBV6-3 among them.

The origin of this receptor is a man in his fifties or sixties in good health and CMV-seronegative. The genes are TRBV6-1 and TRBJ2-7, with TRBD1 matching 10 bases. Sequenced sample: PBMCs. CDR3 region: CASTQYGQGDYEQYF. The CDR3 DNA is TGTGCCAGCACACAATACGGACAGGGGGATTACGAGCAGTACTTC.